This T cell receptor (beta chain) originates from a study of Tregs in tolerant kidney transplant recipients (dated by TCRdb to between 2018 and 2021). About the full investigation: TCRbeta sequencing was used in the study to identify donor-specific regulatory T cells before combined kidney and bone marrow transplantation, and the identified cells were then tracked after transplant. Paper-wide results and their limitations: Although technical replication error seemed to be minimal, the question of biological reproducibility was not addressed directly. The study was limited by small patient numbers, and the findings need validation in larger populations and under other immunosuppression protocols. For some patients the PCR primers changed over time, which made it impossible to compare the samples from those patients at the nucleotide level. Expanding Tregs with activated donor B cells appeared to identify the most biologically relevant and donor-specific TCRbeta repertoire. Donor-specific Treg expansion exceeded global Treg expansion in tolerant patients, suggesting antigen-driven rather than nonspecific expansion.

For TCRbeta CDR3 sequencing, genomic DNA from the sorted cells was extracted using the QIAGEN DNeasy Blood and Tissue Kit. High-throughput TCRbeta CDR3 sequencing, including PCR amplification with bias correction and internal controls, was performed commercially through immunoSEQ. Per the authors' processing: Unique productive TCRbeta sequences were defined by CDR3 nucleotide sequence where primers matched, and otherwise by CDR3 amino acid sequence together with Vbeta and Jbeta genes. To correct for sorting error, sequences found in more than one sorted population at a frequency ratio of 2:1 or less were discarded, and the remaining shared sequences were assigned to the population with the higher frequency. Sequences were defined as donor-reactive when expanded at least 5-fold in CFSE-low cells versus unstimulated cells and present at a frequency of at least 0.01% in CFSE-low cells. Repertoire divergence was quantified by Jensen-Shannon divergence using the top 100 TCRbeta sequences ranked by frequency. For any sample with multiple sequencing runs, sorting error was corrected in each run separately before the runs were pooled. As stored in TCRdb, this immuneACCESS dataset retains in-frame rearrangements with V and J assigned. A fraction of the clones does not appear; measured against another copy, unresolved V genes explain less than half of the discrepancy, and the remainder lacks a known reason. V, J and clone size are taken as reported in that table, and D and trimming were inferred from the DNA itself. The table held for this sample gives some 10,000 clones. The ten largest make up around 26% of the sample.

The CDR3 holds 15 amino acids from the cysteine to the phenylalanine. Sequencing covers 36 bases of the CDR3, shown here with the frame starting at base 1. Taken from the germline V gene (reference sequence), the CDR1 and CDR2 loops are SGHNT and YYREEE. In the case of this clone: Its antigen specificity is not known. From the germline J gene comes the end of the CDR3, since the read stops 3 residues before it.

The transplants used related donors along with nonmyeloablative bone marrow transplantation, and in the human trials mixed chimerism was transient. Thawed PBMCs were FACS-sorted into unstimulated Tregs (CD4+CD25+CD127-), CD4+ non-Tregs (CD4+CD25-), CD4 cells and CD8 cells. The patients were a few recipients of combined kidney and bone marrow transplants from the ITN036ST trial, and samples were available only from these trial subjects. Healthy control blood was processed to PBMCs by Ficoll density gradient and cryopreserved, and patient PBMCs were collected before and after transplant. The sequence was collected from a human patient who received a combined kidney and bone marrow transplant. After a transplant, not all T cells may be the patient's own; some may come from the graft donor. Recombination connected TRBV5-4 to TRBJ2-1, with TRBD2 identical over 7 junction bases. The sample consisted of CD8+ T cells from blood (PBMCs), taken 24 months after the transplant. The sequenced CDR3 bases are TGTGCATCAGCTTTGGGGGGGAGTGCGGGCGATGAG. Its protein reads: CASALGGSAGDE. The complete CDR3 sequence is CASALGGSAGDEQFF.